The sequence of this T cell receptor beta chain was determined in a study of shared clonotypes between healthy human individuals. Across several immunoSEQ plates, the genomic DNA of each subset was split evenly. Assay: immunoSEQ multiplex PCR; the TCRdb copy retains only in-frame clones and omits some. The table lists 400,000 or so clones, about 96% of them singletons. Germline CDR1 MDHEN, CDR2 SYDVKM. The CDR3 covers 14 residues. V trimming: 5 bases; J trimming: 4 bases; junction bases outside the gene matches: 4. CCR7-negative CD45RA+ TemRA cells were pooled with CD45RO+ cells for CD8 memory. General study points: Shared clonotypes across all four donors exceeded non-shared ones in generation probability.

About this clone itself: The antigen is unknown.

Sequenced material: memory CD8+ T cells sorted from blood. Subset reported: CD45RO+ cells pooled with CCR7-negative TemRA cells. This TCR was recovered from a man aged 25 to 45 in good health. J is TRBJ2-1 and V is TRBV28; 8 bases align to TRBD2. The CDR3 sequence: CASSPSGRYNEQFF. In DNA form, the CDR3 reads TGTGCCAGCAGTCCGAGCGGGAGATACAATGAGCAGTTCTTC.